The 30 T cell receptor beta chains presented below share a single source sample, sequenced in a study of human T cells and chemical hapten exposure. Indicated time point: pre-sensitization, week 0. As for treatment: therapeutic diphenylcyclopropenone sensitization with weekly scalp DPC. TCRdb re-derived calls from the RACE reads in MiXCR, one entry per CDR3 protein. The table lists over 300,000 distinct CDR3 sequences, 4% to 6% of them singletons. The source material was whole blood, sampled in connection with sensitization to the hapten diphenylcyclopropenone (DPC). All receptors come from a woman aged 50 to 65 with alopecia areata. Some clones in this sample may be carry-over from other donors' samples.

This clonotype was counted only a few times. The chain couples TRBV19 to TRBJ1-5; TRBD1 is a possible D gene (6 bases). The ends were cut back, 3 bases at V and 7 bases at J, with 22 bases in the middle. This CDR3 is built from 17 residues. Germline V CDR1 and CDR2: LNHDA, SQIVND (reference sequence). The chain's CDR3 is CASSMGARGALGQPQHF. DNA for the CDR3: TGTGCCAGTAGTATGGGAGCTCGGGGGGCCCTGGGCCAGCCCCAGCATTTT.

This clonotype was counted many times. This rearrangement joins TRBV15 to TRBJ1-2, with 7 bases identical to TRBD1. The CDR3 is 15 residues long. Trimming took 4 bases from V and 7 from J; bases not matched to a gene: 12. Germline CDR1 is LNHNV and CDR2 is YYDKDF (reference sequence). The CDR3 DNA reads as TGTGCCACCAGCACACCCGACAGACGGACAGGTGGCTACACCTTC. Encoded protein: CATSTPDRRTGGYTF.

A few counts support this clonotype. The chain uses TRBV5-1 and TRBJ2-1, with 8 positions matching TRBD2. From germline, CDR1 is SGHRS and CDR2 YFSETQ. The CDR3 is 15 amino acids. V lost 1 base to trimming and J lost 6 bases; unmatched junction nucleotides: 6. This chain's CDR3 is CASSLTAGGSNEQFF. CDR3 nucleotides: TGCGCCAGCAGCTTGACGGCGGGGGGTAGCAATGAGCAGTTCTTC.

The rearrangement links TRBV30 to TRBJ2-3; 10 bases line up with TRBD1. The V gene's germline CDR1 is GTSNPN and CDR2 SVGIG (reference sequence). The CDR3 is 12 amino acids. The trim removed 8 bases at V and 8 bases at J, leaving 7 bases unmatched. In DNA form, the CDR3 reads TGTGCCATTGGACAGGGGGTCTTTACGCAGTATTTT. This encodes CAIGQGVFTQYF.

This clonotype was recorded a few times. The chain joins TRBV14 to TRBJ2-7, with 14 bases aligning to TRBD2. CDR1 is SGHDN and CDR2 is FVKESK in the germline V gene. V lost 0 bases and J lost 0; bases outside the gene matches: 4. The CDR3 runs to 18 residues. CDR3: CASSQDGGLAGVSYEQYF. The CDR3 DNA reads as TGTGCCAGCAGCCAAGATGGGGGACTAGCGGGGGTCTCCTACGAGCAGTACTTC.

This clonotype has at least ten counts. At one end the junction does not follow the germline gene, possibly because of a read error. The genes are TRBV6-1 and TRBJ2-3; 10 bases line up with TRBD1. Germline V lookup: CDR1 MNHNS, CDR2 SASEGT. The CDR3 loop spans 13 amino acids. CDR3 DNA sequence: TGCGCCAGCAGGGACAGGGGAAGAGATACGCAGTATTTT. Amino acid sequence: CASRDRGRDTQYF.

In this sample, this clonotype turned up a few times. The V call is TRBV28, the J call TRBJ2-1, with 11 bases identical to TRBD2. The V segment lost 5 bases and the J segment 8 bases; nucleotides outside the gene matches: 8. CDR3 size: 15 residues. Germline V gene lookup returns CDR1 MDHEN and CDR2 SYDVKM. The chain's CDR3 is CASSTTSGVNHEQFF. CDR3 coding DNA: TGTGCCAGCAGTACGACTAGCGGGGTCAATCATGAGCAGTTCTTC.

This chain uses TRBV24-1 with TRBJ2-4; the match to TRBD2 covers 14 bases. CDR1 and CDR2 from the germline V gene are KGHDR and SFDVKD. CDR3 size: 16 residues. V was clipped by 9 bases and J by 2 bases; unmatched bases: 5. The chain's CDR3 is CATLGTSGRTKNIQYF. The CDR3 DNA reads as TGTGCCACCCTTGGGACTAGCGGGAGAACCAAAAACATTCAGTACTTC.

Many counts were recorded for this clonotype. This rearrangement joins TRBV7-2 to TRBJ1-1; D may be TRBD1 (6 bases). Trimming removed 1 base from V and 6 bases from J, with 12 bases in between. CDR1 is SGHTA, CDR2 FQGNSA, per germline. CDR3 length equals 14 residues. The CDR3 sequence: CASSLGWKGAEAFF. As DNA, the CDR3 is TGTGCCAGCAGCTTAGGTTGGAAGGGGGCTGAAGCTTTCTTT.

This clonotype turned up a few times. The chain recombines TRBV4-2 with TRBJ2-7, with 8 bases that match TRBD1. The CDR3 length is 17 residues. Germline V gene lookup returns CDR1 LGHNA and CDR2 YNFKEQ. Germline trimming cut 1 base from V and 3 bases from J; bases unmatched to any gene: 11. CDR3 nucleotides: TGTGCCAGCAGCCAAGTATTCCCAGGGGGCGCCTTCTACGAGCAGTACTTC. It encodes CASSQVFPGGAFYEQYF.

In this sample, this clonotype turned up many times. The chain is built from TRBV7-2 and TRBJ2-3, with no clear D. Germline assignment: CDR1 SGHTA and CDR2 FQGNSA. The CDR3 runs 13 residues. The V end was cut by 4 bases, the J end by 1 base, with 6 bases between. The CDR3 loop reads CASSSYGTDTQYF. As DNA, the CDR3 is TGTGCCAGCAGCTCCTACGGCACAGATACGCAGTATTTT.

This chain connects TRBV5-6 to TRBJ2-7; 11 bases agree with TRBD1. Germline V CDR1 and CDR2: SGHDT, YYEEEE. V dropped 3 bases and J dropped 4; count of bases not matched to a gene: 0. The CDR3 runs to 13 residues. This CDR3 is CASSWDRGYEQYF. The CDR3 DNA reads TGTGCCAGCAGCTGGGACAGGGGGTACGAGCAGTACTTC.

This clonotype was observed many times. CDR3 residues: CSALDTGNYGYTF. The DNA of the CDR3 is TGCAGTGCTCTGGACACGGGGAACTATGGCTACACCTTC. The chain uses TRBV20-1 and TRBJ1-2, with TRBD1 as a possible D gene (5 bases). The CDR3 consists of 13 residues. V dropped 5 bases and J dropped 2 bases, with 12 bases sitting between them. Germline V gene data show CDR1 as DFQATT and CDR2 as SNEGSKA (reference sequence).

The chain employs TRBV5-1 and TRBJ2-7; 8 bases line up with TRBD2. Germline CDR1 reads SGHRS; CDR2 reads YFSETQ. This CDR3 contains 16 residues. V shed 4 bases, J shed 6 bases, and the junction held 15 bases outside the gene matches. CDR3 in DNA: TGCGCCAGCAGCCCCGTGGTGGCGGGAGGAGCGGCCGAGCAGTACTTC. It encodes CASSPVVAGGAAEQYF.

This clonotype turned up a few times. The chain employs TRBV11-2 and TRBJ1-1; D call uncertain. CDR1 and CDR2 from the germline V gene are SGHAT and FQNNGV. V was trimmed by 0 bases and J by 3 bases, leaving 11 bases between them. This CDR3 comprises 15 residues. CDR3 DNA sequence: TGTGCCAGCAGCTTAGACAGTGCTGCCGACACTGAAGCTTTCTTT. Translating gives CASSLDSAADTEAFF.

This clonotype was picked up many times. This chain uses TRBV6-2 or TRBV6-3 with TRBJ2-3, with 7 positions matching TRBD2. With 5 bases clipped from V and 2 bases from J, the junction kept 10 bases outside the gene matches. The CDR3 is made up of 16 amino acids. Germline CDR1 and CDR2: MNHEY and SVGEGT. As DNA, the CDR3 is TGTGCCAGCAGTGGGGTTTCTAGCGGATCCACAGATACGCAGTATTTT. This codes for CASSGVSSGSTDTQYF.

In this sample, this clonotype turned up many times. The chain employs TRBV4-3 and TRBJ2-3; 7 positions agree with TRBD2. The germline CDR1 and CDR2 sequences are LGHNA and YSLEER. The V segment lost 4 bases and the J segment 7 bases; nucleotides outside the gene matches: 11. This CDR3 contains 15 residues. DNA for the CDR3: TGCGCCAGCAGCCCTCAACGGGAGGTCGGAAATACGCAGTATTTT. The encoded protein is CASSPQREVGNTQYF.

This chain links TRBV6-1 with TRBJ2-5; TRBD1 matches 9 bases. Germline CDR1 MNHNS, CDR2 SASEGT. V dropped 1 base and J dropped 0; count of bases not matched to a gene: 6. The CDR3 extends over 17 amino acids. The CDR3 reads CASSEVPGTGYQETQYF. The CDR3, as DNA: TGTGCCAGCAGTGAAGTTCCGGGGACAGGGTACCAAGAGACCCAGTACTTC.

This clonotype has a count of ten or more. This chain uses TRBV15 with TRBJ2-7, with 9 bases aligning to TRBD1. Trimming at V came to 4 bases and at J to 3 bases, leaving 4 bases not matched to a gene. Germline V gene lookup returns CDR1 LNHNV and CDR2 YYDKDF (reference sequence). The CDR3 totals 14 residues. The DNA for the CDR3 is TGTGCCACCAGCACGGACAGGGGTTTCTACGAGCAGTACTTC. This gives the protein CATSTDRGFYEQYF. Full variable domain (missing parts from reference TRBV15 and TRBJ2-7): DAMVIQNPRYQVTQFGKPVTLSCSQTLNHNVMYWYQQKSSQAPKLLFHYYDKDFNNEADTPDNFQSRRPNTSFCFLDIRSPGLGDTAMYLCATSTDRGFYEQYFGPGTRLTVT.

This clonotype was counted many times. V is TRBV12-3 or TRBV12-4 and J is TRBJ1-2, with D perhaps TRBD1 (5 bases). This CDR3 has 13 amino acids. V was shortened by 1 base and J by 4 bases, with 7 bases between the two germline ends. CDR3 DNA sequence: TGTGCCAGCAGTTTAGGGACATCCTATGGCTACACCTTC. Amino acid sequence: CASSLGTSYGYTF.

The chain is built from TRBV7-2 and TRBJ2-5, with 12 positions matching TRBD2. The junction had 6 bases not matched to a gene; V was cut back by 5 bases and J by 2 bases. The CDR3 covers 16 residues. From germline, CDR1 is SGHTA and CDR2 FQGNSA. As DNA, the CDR3 is TGTGCCAGCAGCCCCGCCGGACTAGCGGGGCAAGAGACCCAGTACTTC. Its protein product is CASSPAGLAGQETQYF.

At least ten counts were recorded for this clonotype. The V gene is TRBV5-8, the J gene TRBJ2-3, with D unresolved. Germline-derived CDR1 and CDR2 are SGHTS and YDEGEE. The CDR3 runs 14 residues. With 0 bases removed from V and 4 bases from J, the gap between germline ends came to 9 bases. The DNA of the CDR3 is TGTGCCAGCAGCTTGGTCAGGAAGGCAGATACGCAGTATTTT. Translated, it gives CASSLVRKADTQYF.

This clonotype has more than one count but fewer than ten. The chain employs TRBV30 and TRBJ1-2; D is ambiguous. The CDR3 consists of 11 residues. CDR1 GTSNPN and CDR2 SVGIG come from the germline V gene (reference sequence). Trimming took 5 bases from V and 7 from J, leaving 11 bases between them. This chain's CDR3 is CAWDDDFGYTF. The CDR3 coding sequence is TGTGCCTGGGACGATGATTTTGGCTACACCTTC.

This clonotype was counted at least ten times. The rearrangement links TRBV6-1 to TRBJ2-5; 8 positions agree with TRBD1. The CDR3 has 16 amino acids. V lost 0 bases to trimming and J lost 0 bases; unmatched junction nucleotides: 3. The germline gives CDR1 MNHNS, CDR2 SASEGT. CDR3 protein: CASSEAWTGHQETQYF. DNA of the CDR3: TGTGCCAGCAGTGAAGCTTGGACAGGGCACCAAGAGACCCAGTACTTC.

This clonotype was detected ten times or more. The chain combines TRBV12-3 or TRBV12-4 with TRBJ1-5, with a possible D match to TRBD1 (6 bases). This CDR3 spans 13 amino acids. With 6 bases removed from V and 3 bases from J, the gap between germline ends came to 9 bases. The CDR3 loop reads CASSGQFNQPQHF. For the CDR3, the DNA is TGTGCCAGCAGCGGACAGTTCAATCAGCCCCAGCATTTT.

This clonotype showed up just a few times. The V gene is TRBV9, the J gene TRBJ2-7; 13 bases are a match to TRBD2. CDR3 size: 16 residues. The V gene end was trimmed by 4 bases and the J gene end by 6 bases; junction bases not matched to a gene: 10. Germline V gene lookup returns CDR1 SGDLS and CDR2 YYNGEE. The CDR3 DNA follows: TGTGCCAGCAGCCCGTCTAGGACTAGCGGGAGATCCGAGCAGTACTTC. Translated, it gives CASSPSRTSGRSEQYF. Combining the CDR3 with reference TRBV9 and TRBJ2-7 gives the whole variable domain DSGVTQTPKHLITATGQRVTLRCSPRSGDLSVYWYQQSLDQGLQFLIQYYNGEERAKGNILERFSAQQFPDLHSELNLSSLELGDSALYFCASSPSRTSGRSEQYFGPGTRLTVT.

The sample holds many counts of this clonotype. The chain couples TRBV7-2 to TRBJ1-2, with D possibly matching TRBD1 (5 bases). The CDR3 extends over 14 amino acids. The germline gives CDR1 SGHTA, CDR2 FQGNSA. Trimming removed 4 bases from V and 4 bases from J, with 13 bases in between. The chain's CDR3 is CASSSMGQGYGYTF. The CDR3 region has the DNA TGTGCCAGCAGCTCCATGGGGCAGGGCTATGGCTACACCTTC.

This clonotype turned up a few times. The genes are TRBV4-2 and TRBJ1-5; TRBD1 agrees at 7 bases. The CDR3 sequence is 17 residues long. With V trimmed by 4 bases and J by 4 bases, 13 bases remained unmatched. CDR1 and CDR2 from the germline V gene are LGHNA and YNFKEQ. CDR3 region: CASSPGTAKTLNQPQHF. DNA for the CDR3: TGTGCCAGCAGCCCCGGGACAGCCAAAACTCTAAATCAGCCCCAGCATTTT.

This clonotype was seen repeatedly, ten times or more. This chain links TRBV29-1 with TRBJ2-1; TRBD2 matches 13 bases. The trim removed 4 bases at V and 0 bases at J, leaving 6 bases unmatched. The V gene's germline CDR1 is SQVTM and CDR2 ANQGSEA. The CDR3 totals 17 residues. The CDR3 loop is CSVGGLAGTSSYNEQFF. The CDR3 DNA is TGCAGCGTTGGGGGACTAGCGGGGACGAGCTCCTACAATGAGCAGTTCTTC.

This clonotype was picked up many times. The chain recombines TRBV27 with TRBJ2-6, with D possibly matching TRBD1 (5 bases). The CDR3 is 13 amino acids. Deletions cut 6 bases from V and 6 bases from J, with 9 bases between. Germline V gene data show CDR1 as MNHEY and CDR2 as SMNVEV (reference sequence). The CDR3 reads CASSLGQANVLTF. The DNA for the CDR3 is TGTGCCAGCAGCCTGGGGCAGGCCAACGTCCTGACTTTC.